This T cell receptor (beta chain) was captured in a study of T cells in localized non-small cell lung cancer. Broader study findings: Uninvolved adjacent lung, not tumor, had the highest T cell clonality.

Concerning this clone: Antigen unknown.

Germline V gene lookup returns CDR1 GTSNPN and CDR2 SVGIG (reference sequence). The CDR3 runs 14 residues. Trimming shortened V by 3 bases and J by 3 bases, and 12 bases separated the two germline ends. Sequenced by immunoSEQ multiplex PCR; TCRdb stores in-frame clones only, minus some. The sample records thousands of clones, 26% being singletons. The TCR originated in a woman aged 35 to 70 with stage I lung adenocarcinoma. The sequences come from normal lung tissue next to the tumor, collected before any cancer treatment. V and J are TRBV30 and TRBJ1-3; weak D call: TRBD1 (5 bases). CDR3 nucleotide sequence: TGTGCCTGGAGGCCCCCAGGGAGTGGAAACACCATATATTTT. Protein: CAWRPPGSGNTIYF. Looking up the rest from reference TRBV30 and TRBJ1-3 gives the full variable domain: SQTIHQWPATLVQPVGSPLSLECTVEGTSNPNLYWYRQAAGRGLQLLFYSVGIGQISSEVPQNLSASRPQDRQFILSSKKLLLSDSGFYLCAWRPPGSGNTIYFGEGSWLTVV.